This T cell receptor (beta chain) was documented in a study of type 1 regulatory T cells. At the level of the study: T-allo10 is a Tr1-enriched, alloantigen-specific CD4 T cell product made in vitro. Findings of the study overall: Tr1 cells had a more restricted TCR repertoire than non-Tr1 cells.

Germline CDR1 DFQATT, CDR2 SNEGSKA (reference sequence). The J segment lost 5 bases and the V segment lost 6 bases, leaving 10 bases of the junction unmatched. The CDR3 has 13 residues. This clonotype has ten or more counts. Its antigen is not identified. TCRdb re-called the reads with MiXCR, one entry per CDR3 protein. The sample consists of roughly 46,000 distinct CDR3 sequences, 10% to 15% of them appearing once. Source material: cultured non-Tr1 T cells, either the whole culture or a sorted T cell fraction (not recorded which). This TCR derives from a human donor in good health. J is TRBJ2-7 and V is TRBV20-1; 7 bases agree with TRBD1. Written as DNA, the CDR3 is TGCAGTGCACCCGACAGGGCCTTCAACGAGCAGTACTTC. This sequence encodes CSAPDRAFNEQYF.